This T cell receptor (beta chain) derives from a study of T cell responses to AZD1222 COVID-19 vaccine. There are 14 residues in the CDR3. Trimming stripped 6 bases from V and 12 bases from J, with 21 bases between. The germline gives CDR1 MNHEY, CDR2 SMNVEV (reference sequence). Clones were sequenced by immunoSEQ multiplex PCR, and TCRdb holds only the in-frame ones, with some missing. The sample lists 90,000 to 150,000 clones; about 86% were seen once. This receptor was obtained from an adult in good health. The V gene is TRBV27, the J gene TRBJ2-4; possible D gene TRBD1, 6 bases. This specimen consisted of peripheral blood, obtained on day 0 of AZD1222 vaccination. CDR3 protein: CASSRDVLGGNQYF. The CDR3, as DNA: TGTGCCAGCAGCCGTGATGTATTAGGGGGAAATCAGTACTTC.